This entry features one T cell receptor (beta chain) sequence. Only a few counts were recorded for this clonotype. The antigen it recognizes is unknown. No much larger clone is present one base from it, and per-base qualities are unavailable. The CDR3 sequence holds 13 residues, the cysteine and phenylalanine included. Only the CDR3 DNA is retained, 39 bases long and in frame from the first base. V is clipped by 5 bases and J by 6 bases, and the sequence between their germline boundaries is 11 bases long. Taken from the germline V gene, the CDR1 and CDR2 loops are SGHRS and YFSETQ. The data stem from a study of T-cell memory formation after mild COVID-19 listed by TCRdb under 2021. About the investigation overall: Most TCR sequence clusters were specific to one of the two donors. Two young, previously healthy adult volunteers made up the cohort, one male and one female. In a couple of donors, T-cell clones that expanded and contracted after mild COVID-19 were tracked by sequencing TCRalpha and TCRbeta repertoires over time. Here is what the overall study found, with its caveats: Only a couple of mild cases were covered by the study, and larger cohorts that include severe cases with pre-infection samples were considered necessary. Some responding clones were detected in pre-infection memory, suggesting pre-existing cross-reactive memory T cells joined the SARS-CoV-2 response. Contracting CD4+ clones turned up mainly in the CM and EM memory subsets, whereas EMRA was where CD8+ clones were enriched. SARS-CoV-2 specificity of the second-wave clones peaking on day 37 was not confirmed. Balanced CD4/CD8 phenotypes were observed for clones contracting from day 15 to 85, whereas a bias towards CD4+ was observed for a second wave of clones expanding from day 15 to 37.

For sequencing, an Illumina NovaSeq 6000 was employed. cDNA libraries for TCRalpha and TCRbeta were prepared by 5'RACE using constant-segment primers, with sample barcodes and unique molecular identifiers added. Trizol reagent was used to extract RNA from every sample. Library amplification was performed in two PCR steps, and a second sample barcode and Illumina TruSeq adapters were introduced in the second step. The libraries were sequenced on an Illumina NovaSeq using 2 x 150 bp paired-end reads. The original methods were these. With migec v1.2.7, reads were demultiplexed and then collapsed into UMI-guided consensus sequences. Using mixcr v2.1.11, UMI consensuses were aligned to TRA and TRB V and J templates and then assembled into clonotypes. A clonotype was counted as expanded or contracted only when both edgeR and NoisET called the clonotype significant, with the noise models trained on biological replicates. For edgeR calls, the thresholds were a false discovery rate-adjusted p below 0.01 and a log2 fold-change of 1. As an exploratory analysis of dynamics, PCA with hierarchical clustering was applied to max-normalized trajectories of the 1000 most abundant clonotypes. The CD4 or CD8 phenotype of responding clones was assigned using the separately sequenced CD4+ and CD8+ repertoires. The public sequencing data were trimmed at Q25 with fastp and processed into clonotypes with MiXCR by TCRdb, which kept only in-frame beta chains. A single entry per CDR3 protein holds the most common genes and DNA from its merged rows. TCRdb's processing, not the study's, gives the V and J calls here. The sample records tens of thousands of distinct CDR3 sequences, 15% to 20% of which are singletons. The leading ten clones occupy 31% of the sample.

PBMCs were isolated by Ficoll-Paque density gradient centrifugation. The material sequenced was PBMCs or a T cell subset sorted from them (not recorded which). The V and J genes are TRBV5-1 and TRBJ2-2; the D segment could be TRBD2, given 5 matching bases. The TCR originated in an adult woman who had mild COVID-19 (a few samples of this study predate the infection). The sample titles of this study are shuffled in the database, so cell type and time point are left out; the donor was told from shared clones. The CDR3: CASRLASPGELFF. Read as DNA, the sequence is TGCGCCAGCAGGTTAGCGTCTCCCGGGGAGCTGTTTTTT.